This TCR beta chain originates from a study of blood T cell repertoires in COVID-19. Study at large: The study drew acute and convalescent COVID-19 samples from the United States, Italy and Spain.

The protocol was immunoSEQ multiplex PCR, while the TCRdb copy is restricted to in-frame clones and leaves out a portion. The repertoire includes 400,000 to 500,000 clones, roughly 88% of them detected once, and 1.4% to 1.5% sits in the top ten. The junction had 3 bases not matched to a gene; V was cut back by 4 bases and J by 5 bases. There are 13 residues in the CDR3. Germline V gene sequence: CDR1 MNHNY, CDR2 SVGAGI (reference sequence). The chain links TRBV6-6 to TRBJ1-1; 8 bases align to TRBD1. This sequence originates from a woman in her thirties with active or convalescent COVID-19. Material: peripheral blood. The chain's CDR3 is CASSWTGTTEAFF. The CDR3 DNA reads TGTGCCAGCAGTTGGACAGGGACGACTGAAGCTTTCTTT.